What follows describes a single TCR beta chain. Its antigen is not known. The source of the sample is a study of OX40 agonist ivuxolimab in advanced cancers. Study summary: Patients were under 90% male with ages roughly 23 to 79, mean approximately 58. Findings and limits, study-wide: There were, on average, more expanded clones in CD8+ T cells than in CD4+. At doses 0.1 to 3.0 mg/kg, CD4+ and CD8+ clones expanded.

Only in-frame clones appear in the TCRdb table, and some are missing; sequencing was by immunoSEQ multiplex PCR. The profile shows 72,000 or so clones, roughly 89% of them singletons. Sampling of blood occurred at baseline, cycle 4 day 1, and cycle 7 day 1. Germline V gene sequence: CDR1 SGHDN, CDR2 FVKESK. The CDR3 runs 15 residues. With 0 bases removed from V and 4 bases from J, the gap between germline ends came to 13 bases. The source material was CD4+ or CD8+ T cells sorted from blood, sampled in a trial of the OX40 agonist ivuxolimab. The sequence was obtained from an adult with an advanced solid tumor such as melanoma, head and neck, liver or kidney cancer. The chain combines TRBV14 with TRBJ2-7; D may be TRBD2 (6 bases). CDR3 DNA sequence: TGTGCCAGCAGCCAAGAGTGGGGACGGGAGTACGAGCAGTACTTC. Translated: CASSQEWGREYEQYF. The full variable domain, completed using reference TRBV14 and TRBJ2-7, is EAGVTQFPSHSVIEKGQTVTLRCDPISGHDNLYWYRRVMGKEIKFLLHFVKESKQDESGMPNNRFLAERTGGTYSTLKVQPAELEDSGVYFCASSQEWGREYEQYFGPGTRLTVT.